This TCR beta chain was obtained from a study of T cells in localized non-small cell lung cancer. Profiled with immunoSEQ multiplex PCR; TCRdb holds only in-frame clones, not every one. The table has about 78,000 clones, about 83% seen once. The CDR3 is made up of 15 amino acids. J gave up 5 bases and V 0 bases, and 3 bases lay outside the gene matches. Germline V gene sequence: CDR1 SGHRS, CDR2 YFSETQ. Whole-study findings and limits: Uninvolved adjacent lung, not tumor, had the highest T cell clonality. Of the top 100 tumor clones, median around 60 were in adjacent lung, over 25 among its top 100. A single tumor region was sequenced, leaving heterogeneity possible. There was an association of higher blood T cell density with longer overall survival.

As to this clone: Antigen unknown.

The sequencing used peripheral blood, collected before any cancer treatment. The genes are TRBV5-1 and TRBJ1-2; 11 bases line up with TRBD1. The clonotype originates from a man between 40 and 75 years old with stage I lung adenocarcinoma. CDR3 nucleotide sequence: TGCGCCAGCAGCTTGGCAGGGACAGGGGGTTATGGCTACACCTTC. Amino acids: CASSLAGTGGYGYTF.